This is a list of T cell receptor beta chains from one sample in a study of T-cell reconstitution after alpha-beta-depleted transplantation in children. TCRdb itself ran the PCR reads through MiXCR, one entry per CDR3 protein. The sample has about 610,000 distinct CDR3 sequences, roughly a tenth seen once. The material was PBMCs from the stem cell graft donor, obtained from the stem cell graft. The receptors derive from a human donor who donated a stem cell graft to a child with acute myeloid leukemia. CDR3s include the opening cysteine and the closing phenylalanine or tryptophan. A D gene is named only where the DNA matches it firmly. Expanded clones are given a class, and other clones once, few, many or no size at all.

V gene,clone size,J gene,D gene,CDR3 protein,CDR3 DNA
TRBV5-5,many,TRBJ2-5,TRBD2,CASSFLAGGETQYF,TGTGCCAGCAGCTTCCTAGCGGGGGGAGAGACCCAGTACTTC
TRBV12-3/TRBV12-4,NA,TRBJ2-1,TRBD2,CASTPSGTTPIF,TGTGCCAGCACTCCTTCCGGGACTACCCCAATATTC
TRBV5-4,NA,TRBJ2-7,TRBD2,CASSWRGGSHEQYF,TGTGCCAGCAGCTGGAGGGGAGGGTCCCACGAGCAGTACTTC
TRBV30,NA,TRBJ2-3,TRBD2,CAWSAGGGSSGTDTQYF,TGTGCCTGGAGTGCGGGGGGGGGTAGTAGCGGCACAGATACGCAGTATTTT
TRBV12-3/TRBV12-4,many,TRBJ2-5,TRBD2,CASSRGLAKETQYF,TGTGCCAGCAGCCGGGGACTAGCGAAAGAGACCCAGTACTTC
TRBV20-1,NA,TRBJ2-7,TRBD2,CSATGRGSWEQYF,TGCAGTGCAACGGGGAGGGGATCTTGGGAGCAGTACTTC
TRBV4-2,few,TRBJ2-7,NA,CASSSPGRGIYEQYF,TGTGCCAGCAGCTCCCCGGGGAGGGGGATCTACGAGCAGTACTTC
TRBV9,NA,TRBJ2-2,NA,CASSVSLLGSGELFF,TGTGCCAGCAGCGTCTCCCTTCTTGGTTCCGGGGAGCTGTTTTTT
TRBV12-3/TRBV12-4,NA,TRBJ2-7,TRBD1,CASSPPGQAIYEQYF,TGTGCCAGCAGTCCACCGGGACAGGCGATCTACGAGCAGTACTTC
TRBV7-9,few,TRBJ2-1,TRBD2,CASSLGVMVAGGHNEQFF,TGTGCCAGCAGCTTAGGTGTGATGGTGGCGGGAGGTCACAATGAGCAGTTCTTC
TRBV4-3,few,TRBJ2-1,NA,CASSQDILTNQVSYEQFF,TGCGCCAGCAGCCAAGATATCCTGACTAATCAAGTTAGCTATGAGCAGTTCTTC
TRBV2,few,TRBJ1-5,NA,CASSEARGLLSNQPQHF,TGTGCCAGCAGTGAAGCGCGAGGCCTTCTTAGCAATCAGCCCCAGCATTTT
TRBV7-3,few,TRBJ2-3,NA,CASSFDPSTDTQYF,TGTGCCAGCAGCTTTGATCCGAGCACAGATACGCAGTATTTT
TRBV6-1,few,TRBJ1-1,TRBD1,CASKGQSMNTEAFF,TGTGCCAGCAAGGGACAGTCGATGAACACTGAAGCTTTCTTT
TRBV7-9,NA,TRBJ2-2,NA,CASSLVRPTNTGELFF,TGTGCCAGCAGCTTAGTTCGCCCGACGAACACCGGGGAGCTGTTTTTT
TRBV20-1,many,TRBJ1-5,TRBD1,CSAPERDRPNQPQHF,TGCAGTGCTCCCGAGAGGGACAGACCCAATCAGCCCCAGCATTTT
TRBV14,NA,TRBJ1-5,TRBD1,CASSQVAGTGRWWSNQPQHF,TGTGCCAGCAGCCAGGTAGCCGGGACAGGGAGGTGGTGGAGCAATCAGCCCCAGCATTTT
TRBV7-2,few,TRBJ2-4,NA,CASSHRGKNIQYF,TGTGCCAGCAGCCACCGGGGCAAAAACATTCAGTACTTC
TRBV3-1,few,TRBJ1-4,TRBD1,CASTDSTGTPTNEKLFF,TGTGCCAGCACCGACTCGACAGGGACCCCGACTAATGAAAAACTGTTTTTT
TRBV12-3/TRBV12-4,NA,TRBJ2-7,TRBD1,CASTGGTGRNEQYF,TGTGCCAGCACCGGGGGGACAGGGAGGAACGAGCAGTACTTC
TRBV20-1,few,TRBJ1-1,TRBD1,CSARRQGAGTEAFF,TGCAGTGCTAGAAGACAGGGGGCCGGCACTGAAGCTTTCTTT
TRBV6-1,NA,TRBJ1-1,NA,CASTPVGNTEAFF,TGTGCCAGCACCCCGGTGGGGAACACTGAAGCTTTCTTT
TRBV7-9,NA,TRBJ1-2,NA,CASSRLRDNRASGYTF,TGTGCCAGCAGCCGATTGAGGGACAACAGAGCGAGCGGCTACACCTTC
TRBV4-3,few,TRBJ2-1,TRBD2,CASSQDPIAGEQFF,TGCGCCAGCAGCCAAGATCCGATAGCGGGTGAGCAGTTCTTC
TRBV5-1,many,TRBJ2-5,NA,CASSLGNQETQYF,TGCGCCAGCAGCTTGGGGAATCAAGAGACCCAGTACTTC
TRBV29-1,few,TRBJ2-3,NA,CSVEDGLRSDTQYF,TGCAGCGTTGAAGACGGACTAAGATCAGATACGCAGTATTTT
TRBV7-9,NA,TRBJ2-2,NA,CASSNGQTGELFF,TGTGCCAGCAGCAACGGACAGACCGGGGAGCTGTTTTTT
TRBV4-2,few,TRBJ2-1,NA,CASSRLGPAEQFF,TGTGCCAGCAGCCGATTAGGACCCGCCGAGCAGTTCTTC
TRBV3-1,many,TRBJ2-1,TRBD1,CASSLPGQGYNEQFF,TGTGCCAGCAGCCTCCCGGGACAGGGGTACAATGAGCAGTTCTTC
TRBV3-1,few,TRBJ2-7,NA,CASSQVEQGAYEQYF,TGTGCCAGCAGCCAAGTGGAACAAGGTGCCTACGAGCAGTACTTC
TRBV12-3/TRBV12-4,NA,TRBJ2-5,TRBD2,CASSSRTSGTRETQYF,TGTGCCAGCAGTTCCAGGACTAGCGGGACTCGGGAGACCCAGTACTTC
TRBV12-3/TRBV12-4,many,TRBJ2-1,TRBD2,CASSALAGGPGQFF,TGTGCCAGCAGCGCACTAGCGGGAGGGCCGGGGCAGTTCTTC
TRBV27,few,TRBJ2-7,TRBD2,CASSLFGTSGSSTYEQYF,TGTGCCAGCAGTTTATTCGGGACTAGCGGGAGTTCGACCTACGAGCAGTACTTC
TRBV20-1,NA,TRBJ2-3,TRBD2,CSAREREGFGTQYF,TGCAGTGCTAGAGAGCGGGAGGGCTTCGGTACGCAGTATTTT
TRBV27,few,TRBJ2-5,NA,CASSLGVGTPGETQYF,TGTGCCAGCAGTTTAGGGGTCGGTACTCCGGGAGAGACCCAGTACTTC
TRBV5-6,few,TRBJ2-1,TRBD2,CASMTSGRADYNEQFF,TGTGCCAGCATGACTAGCGGGAGGGCCGACTACAATGAGCAGTTCTTC
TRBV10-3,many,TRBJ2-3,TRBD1,CAIRPGQGTDTQYF,TGTGCCATCAGGCCGGGACAGGGTACAGATACGCAGTATTTT
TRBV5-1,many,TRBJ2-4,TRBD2,CASSLVAGIAKNIQYF,TGCGCCAGCAGCCTAGTAGCGGGAATTGCCAAAAACATTCAGTACTTC
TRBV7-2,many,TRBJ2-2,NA,CASSLAFSISSGELFF,TGTGCCAGCAGCTTAGCTTTTTCGATTTCGAGCGGGGAGCTGTTTTTT
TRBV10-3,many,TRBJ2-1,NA,CAAGEGSYNEQFF,TGTGCCGCTGGAGAGGGGTCCTACAATGAGCAGTTCTTC
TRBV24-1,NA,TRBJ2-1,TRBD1,CATSDVPGQGSYNEQFF,TGTGCCACCAGTGACGTTCCCGGACAGGGGTCCTACAATGAGCAGTTCTTC
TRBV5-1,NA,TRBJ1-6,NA,CASSSEGANNSPLHF,TGCGCCAGCTCGTCGGAGGGCGCGAATAATTCACCCCTCCACTTT
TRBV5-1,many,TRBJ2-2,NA,CASSSREDGELFF,TGCGCCAGCAGTTCCAGGGAAGACGGGGAGCTGTTTTTT
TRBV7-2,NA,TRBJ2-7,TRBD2,CASSRAASGSYEQYF,TGTGCCAGCAGCCGGGCGGCTAGCGGATCCTACGAGCAGTACTTC
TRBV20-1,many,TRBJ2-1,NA,CSAPGHIYNEQFF,TGCAGTGCTCCGGGACATATCTACAATGAGCAGTTCTTC
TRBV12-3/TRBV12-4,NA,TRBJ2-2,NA,CASSLPGRYGTGELFF,TGTGCCAGCAGTTTACCCGGACGGTACGGTACCGGGGAGCTGTTTTTT
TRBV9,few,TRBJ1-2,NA,CASSVGTGTNYGYTF,TGTGCCAGCAGCGTAGGCACAGGGACCAACTATGGCTACACCTTC
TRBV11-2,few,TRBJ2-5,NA,CASSLGLRGQETQYF,TGTGCCAGCAGCTTAGGTCTGAGGGGCCAAGAGACCCAGTACTTC
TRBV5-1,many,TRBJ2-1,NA,CASSLGALRSYNEQFF,TGCGCCAGCAGCTTGGGGGCATTGCGGAGCTACAATGAGCAGTTCTTC
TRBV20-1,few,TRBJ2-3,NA,CSARGGAQGPTDTQYF,TGCAGTGCTAGAGGCGGGGCACAGGGCCCCACAGATACGCAGTATTTT